Below, 8 T cell receptor beta chains from the same sample are listed, as sequenced in a study of immune evolution from preneoplasia to lung adenocarcinoma. Using immunoSEQ multiplex PCR, the repertoire was profiled, and TCRdb retains in-frame clones only, with some absent. Here the sample spans under 3,500 clones, around 80% being singletons. Sequencing used FFPE invasive lung adenocarcinoma tissue. These receptors came from a person aged 55-80 years with invasive lung adenocarcinoma.

The chain employs TRBV30 and TRBJ2-1, with 8 bases aligning to TRBD2. CDR3 length: 16 amino acids. V gave up 4 bases and J gave up 2 bases; unmatched junction bases: 10. CDR1 is GTSNPN, CDR2 SVGIG, per germline (reference sequence). Here the CDR3 reads CAWNGDERETYNEQFF. The CDR3 DNA sequence: TGTGCCTGGAATGGGGACGAGCGGGAGACCTACAATGAGCAGTTCTTC.

This clone was seen a handful of times. The genes are TRBV10-1 and TRBJ2-1, with D perhaps TRBD2 (6 bases). Trimming left V 6 bases short and J 0 bases short, with 24 bases between. CDR1 and CDR2 (germline): WNHNN, SYGVQD (reference sequence). The CDR3 is made up of 19 amino acids. CDR3 coding DNA: TGCGCCAGCAGCGCCACGGCGACATCGGCTAGCGTCTCCTACAATGAGCAGTTCTTC. This encodes CASSATATSASVSYNEQFF.

This clone was counted a single time. The chain recombines TRBV11-3 with TRBJ1-1; D remains ambiguous. The CDR3 has 11 residues. From germline, CDR1 is SGHNT and CDR2 YENEEA. V shed 5 bases and J shed 2 bases, with 3 bases lying between them. This CDR3 reads CASSQNTEAFF. The CDR3 DNA is TGTGCCAGCAGCCAAAACACTGAAGCTTTCTTT.

The chain carries TRBV4-1 and TRBJ2-7; a possible D gene is TRBD1 (6 bases). Germline CDR1 is MGHRA and CDR2 is YSYEKL. Trimming shortened V by 4 bases and J by 4 bases, and 14 bases separated the two germline ends. This CDR3 is built from 14 residues. CDR3: CASSRGGTSYEQYF. CDR3 nucleotide sequence: TGCGCCAGCAGCCGAGGGGGAACTTCGTACGAGCAGTACTTC.

The chain joins TRBV28 to TRBJ2-5; no clear D gene. The CDR3 loop spans 14 amino acids. The V gene's germline CDR1 is MDHEN and CDR2 SYDVKM. V lost 1 base to trimming and J lost 5 bases, with 11 bases between them. The CDR3 bases are TGTGCCAGCAGTTTATCCCCGACCTGGGAGACCCAGTACTTC. It translates to CASSLSPTWETQYF.

The genes are TRBV30 and TRBJ1-1; TRBD1 might be the D (6 bases). Germline loops: CDR1 GTSNPN, CDR2 SVGIG (reference sequence). The CDR3 is 14 amino acids. Deletions cut 4 bases from V and 4 bases from J, with 16 bases between. This CDR3 is CAWIRAGVGTEAFF. Here the CDR3 DNA reads TGTGCCTGGATTCGGGCAGGGGTGGGCACTGAAGCTTTCTTT.

J is TRBJ2-5 and V is TRBV15; D gene unclear. The CDR3 runs 12 residues. Trimming pared 5 bases from V and 5 bases from J, leaving 9 bases between. Germline CDR1 and CDR2: LNHNV and YYDKDF (reference sequence). In DNA form, the CDR3 reads TGTGCCACCAGCCCTAACACGGAGACCCAGTACTTC. Amino acid sequence: CATSPNTETQYF.

This clone appeared a few times. V gene TRBV30 combines with J gene TRBJ1-2, with a possible D match to TRBD1 (6 bases). Germline loops: CDR1 GTSNPN, CDR2 SVGIG (reference sequence). Deletions cut 4 bases from V and 2 bases from J, with 20 bases between. This CDR3 is built from 16 residues. Written as DNA, the CDR3 is TGTGCCTGGACCTTGGGGGGGGCGCTTACCAACTATGGCTACACCTTC. It yields the protein CAWTLGGALTNYGYTF.